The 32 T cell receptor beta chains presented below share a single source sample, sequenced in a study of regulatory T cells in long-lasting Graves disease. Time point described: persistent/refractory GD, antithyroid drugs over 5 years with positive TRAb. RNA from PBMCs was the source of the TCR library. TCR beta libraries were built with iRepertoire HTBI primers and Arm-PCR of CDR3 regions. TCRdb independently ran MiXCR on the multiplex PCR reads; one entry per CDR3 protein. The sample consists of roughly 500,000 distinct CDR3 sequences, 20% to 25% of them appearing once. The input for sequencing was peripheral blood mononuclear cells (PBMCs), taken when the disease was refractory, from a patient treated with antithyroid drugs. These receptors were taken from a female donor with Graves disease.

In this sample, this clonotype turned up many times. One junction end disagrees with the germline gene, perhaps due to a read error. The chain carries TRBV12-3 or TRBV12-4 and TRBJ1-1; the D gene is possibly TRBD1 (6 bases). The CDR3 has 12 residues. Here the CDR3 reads CASSLRDTKAFF. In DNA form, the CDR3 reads TGTGCCAGCAGTTTAAGGGACACTAAAGCTTTCTTT.

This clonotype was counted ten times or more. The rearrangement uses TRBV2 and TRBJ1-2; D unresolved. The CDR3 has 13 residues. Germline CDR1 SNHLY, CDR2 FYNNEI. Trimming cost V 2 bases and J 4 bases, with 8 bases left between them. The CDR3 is CASSEKVGYGYTF. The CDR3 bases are TGTGCCAGCAGTGAAAAAGTTGGCTATGGCTACACCTTC.

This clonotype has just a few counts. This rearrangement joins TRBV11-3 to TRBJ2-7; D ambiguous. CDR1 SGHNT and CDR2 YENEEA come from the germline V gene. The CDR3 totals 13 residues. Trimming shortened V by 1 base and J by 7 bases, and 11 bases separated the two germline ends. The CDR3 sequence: CASSLGSLGEQYF. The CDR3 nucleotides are TGTGCCAGCAGCTTAGGAAGTCTTGGAGAGCAGTACTTC.

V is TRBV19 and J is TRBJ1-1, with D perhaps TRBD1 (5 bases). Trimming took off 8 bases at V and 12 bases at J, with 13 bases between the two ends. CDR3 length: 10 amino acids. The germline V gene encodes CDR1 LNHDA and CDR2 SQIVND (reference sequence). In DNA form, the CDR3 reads TGTGCCAGTGGTGACAGCTCGACTTTCTTT. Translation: CASGDSSTFF.

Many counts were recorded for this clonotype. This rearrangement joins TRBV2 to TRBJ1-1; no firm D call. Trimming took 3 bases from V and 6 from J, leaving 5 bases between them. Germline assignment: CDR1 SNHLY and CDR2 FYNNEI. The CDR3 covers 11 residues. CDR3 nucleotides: TGTGCCAGCAGTGAGTATCCTGAAGCTTTCTTT. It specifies CASSEYPEAFF.

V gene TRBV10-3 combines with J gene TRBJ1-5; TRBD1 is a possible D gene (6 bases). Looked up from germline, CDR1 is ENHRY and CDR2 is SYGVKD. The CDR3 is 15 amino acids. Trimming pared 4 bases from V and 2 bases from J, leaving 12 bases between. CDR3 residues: CAISGSGAGNQPQHF. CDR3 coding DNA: TGTGCCATCAGTGGTTCGGGGGCTGGCAATCAGCCCCAGCATTTT.

CDR3 DNA: TGCAGTGCTAGAGAACCTGCTGAGAAGATCTCTGGAAACACCATATATTTT. Its translation: CSAREPAEKISGNTIYF. The J gene is TRBJ1-3, the V gene TRBV20-1; D remains unclear. V was cut by 0 bases and J by 0 bases, with 15 bases left in between. From germline, CDR1 is DFQATT and CDR2 SNEGSKA (reference sequence). The CDR3 has 17 amino acids.

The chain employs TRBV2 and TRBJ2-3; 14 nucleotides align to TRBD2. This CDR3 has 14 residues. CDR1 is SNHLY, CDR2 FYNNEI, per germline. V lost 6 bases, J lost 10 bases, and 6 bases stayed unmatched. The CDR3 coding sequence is TGTGCCAGCAGAGGGACTAGCGGGGGTGATTCGCAGTATTTT. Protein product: CASRGTSGGDSQYF.

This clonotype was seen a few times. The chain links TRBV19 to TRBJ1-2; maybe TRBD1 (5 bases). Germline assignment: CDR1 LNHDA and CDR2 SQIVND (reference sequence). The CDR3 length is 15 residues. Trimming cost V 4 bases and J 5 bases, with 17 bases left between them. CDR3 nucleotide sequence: TGTGCCAGTAGTAGCGGGGCCCTGGGCCCATATGGCTACACCTTC. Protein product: CASSSGALGPYGYTF.

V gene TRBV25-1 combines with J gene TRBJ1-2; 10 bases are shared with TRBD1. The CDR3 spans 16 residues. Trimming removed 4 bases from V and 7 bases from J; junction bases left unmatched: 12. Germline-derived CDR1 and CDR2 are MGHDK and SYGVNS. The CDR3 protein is CASSASSGTGESGYTF. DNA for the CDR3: TGTGCCAGCAGTGCCTCCTCCGGGACAGGGGAGAGTGGCTACACCTTC.

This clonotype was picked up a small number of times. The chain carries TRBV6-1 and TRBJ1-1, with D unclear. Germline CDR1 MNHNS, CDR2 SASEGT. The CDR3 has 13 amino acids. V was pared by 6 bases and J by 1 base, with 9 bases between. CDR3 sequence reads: CASRRFWNTEAFF. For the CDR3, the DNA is TGTGCCAGCAGGAGGTTTTGGAACACTGAAGCTTTCTTT.

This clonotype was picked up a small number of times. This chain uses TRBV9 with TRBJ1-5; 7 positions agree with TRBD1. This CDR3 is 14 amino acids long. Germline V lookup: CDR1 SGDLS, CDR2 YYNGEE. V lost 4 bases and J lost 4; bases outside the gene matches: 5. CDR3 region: CASSIGTDNQPQHF. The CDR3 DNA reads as TGTGCCAGCAGCATCGGGACAGATAATCAGCCCCAGCATTTT.

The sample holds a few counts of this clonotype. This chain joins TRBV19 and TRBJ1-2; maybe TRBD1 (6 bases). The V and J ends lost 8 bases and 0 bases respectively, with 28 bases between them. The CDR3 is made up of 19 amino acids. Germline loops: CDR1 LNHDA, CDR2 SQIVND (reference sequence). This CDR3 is CASSRTVRRSEGANYGYTF. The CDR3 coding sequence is TGTGCCAGTTCAAGGACAGTCCGGCGCTCGGAGGGAGCTAACTATGGCTACACCTTC.

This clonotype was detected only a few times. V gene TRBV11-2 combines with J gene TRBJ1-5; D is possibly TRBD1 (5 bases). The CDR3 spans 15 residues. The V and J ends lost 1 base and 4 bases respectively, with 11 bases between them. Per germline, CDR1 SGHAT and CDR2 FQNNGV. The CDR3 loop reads CASSLVRGFNQPQHF. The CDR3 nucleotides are TGTGCCAGCAGCTTAGTAAGGGGCTTTAATCAGCCCCAGCATTTT. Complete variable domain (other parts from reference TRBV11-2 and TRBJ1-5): EAGVAQSPRYKIIEKRQSVAFWCNPISGHATLYWYQQILGQGPKLLIQFQNNGVVDDSQLPKDRFSAERLKGVDSTLKIQPAKLEDSAVYLCASSLVRGFNQPQHFGDGTRLSIL.

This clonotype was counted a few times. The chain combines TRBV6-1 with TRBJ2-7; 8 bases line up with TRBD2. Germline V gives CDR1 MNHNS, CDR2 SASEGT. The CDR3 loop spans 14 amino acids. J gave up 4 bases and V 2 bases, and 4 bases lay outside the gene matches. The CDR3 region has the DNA TGTGCCAGCAGTGAAACTAGCGGACCTTACGAGCAGTACTTC. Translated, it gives CASSETSGPYEQYF.

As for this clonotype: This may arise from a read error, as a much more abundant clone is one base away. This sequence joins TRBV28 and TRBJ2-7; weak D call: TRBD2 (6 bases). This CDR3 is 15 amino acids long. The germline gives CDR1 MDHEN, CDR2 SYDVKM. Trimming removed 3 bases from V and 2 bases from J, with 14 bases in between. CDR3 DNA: TGTGCCAGCAGTTTTCTGCGGGGCACCACCTACGAGCAGTACTTC. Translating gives CASSFLRGTTYEQYF.

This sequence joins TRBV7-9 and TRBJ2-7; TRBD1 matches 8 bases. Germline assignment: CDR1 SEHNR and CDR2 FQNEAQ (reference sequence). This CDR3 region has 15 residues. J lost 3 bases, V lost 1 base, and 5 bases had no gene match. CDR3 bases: TGTGCCAGCAGCTTAGATACAGGGGGGAACTACGAGCAGTACTTC. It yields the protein CASSLDTGGNYEQYF.

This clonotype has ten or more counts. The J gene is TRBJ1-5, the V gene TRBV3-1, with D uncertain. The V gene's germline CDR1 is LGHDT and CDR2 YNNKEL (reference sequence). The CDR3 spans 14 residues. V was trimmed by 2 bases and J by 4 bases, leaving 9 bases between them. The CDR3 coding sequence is TGTGCCAGCAGCCAACCAGGCTCGAATCAGCCCCAGCATTTT. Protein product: CASSQPGSNQPQHF.

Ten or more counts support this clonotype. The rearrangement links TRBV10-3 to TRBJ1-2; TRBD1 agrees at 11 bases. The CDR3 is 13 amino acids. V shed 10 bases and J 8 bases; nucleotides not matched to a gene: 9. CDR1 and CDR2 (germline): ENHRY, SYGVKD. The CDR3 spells CANRGQGAYGYTF. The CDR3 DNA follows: TGTGCCAACCGAGGACAGGGGGCTTACGGCTACACCTTC.

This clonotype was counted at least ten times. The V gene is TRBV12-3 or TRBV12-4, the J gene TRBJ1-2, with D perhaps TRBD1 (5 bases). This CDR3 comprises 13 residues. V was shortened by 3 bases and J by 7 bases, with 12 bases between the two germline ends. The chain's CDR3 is CASSFSVGVGYTF. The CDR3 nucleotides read TGTGCCAGCAGTTTTTCCGTGGGGGTTGGCTACACCTTC.

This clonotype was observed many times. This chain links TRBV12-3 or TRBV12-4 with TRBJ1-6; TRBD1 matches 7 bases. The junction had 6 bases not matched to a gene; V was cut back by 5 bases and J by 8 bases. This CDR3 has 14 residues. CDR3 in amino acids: CASSNWDRYSPLHF. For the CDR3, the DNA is TGTGCCAGCAGTAACTGGGACAGATATTCACCCCTCCACTTT.

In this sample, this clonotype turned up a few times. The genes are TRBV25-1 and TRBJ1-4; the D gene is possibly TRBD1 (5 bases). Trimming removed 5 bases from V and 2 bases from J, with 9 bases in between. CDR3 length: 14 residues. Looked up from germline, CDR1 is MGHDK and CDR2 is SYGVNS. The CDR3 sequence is CASSTAGTNEKLFF. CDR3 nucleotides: TGTGCCAGCAGTACGGCAGGGACTAATGAAAAACTGTTTTTT. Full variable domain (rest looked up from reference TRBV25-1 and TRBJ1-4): EADIYQTPRYLVIGTGKKITLECSQTMGHDKMYWYQQDPGMELHLIHYSYGVNSTEKGDLSSESTVSRIRTEHFPLTLESARPSHTSQYLCASSTAGTNEKLFFGSGTQLSVL.

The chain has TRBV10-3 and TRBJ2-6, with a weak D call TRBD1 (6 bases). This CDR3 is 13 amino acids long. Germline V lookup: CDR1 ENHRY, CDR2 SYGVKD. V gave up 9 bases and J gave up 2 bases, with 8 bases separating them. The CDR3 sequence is CAIAGAGANVLTF. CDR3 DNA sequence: TGTGCCATTGCAGGGGCTGGGGCCAACGTCCTGACTTTC.

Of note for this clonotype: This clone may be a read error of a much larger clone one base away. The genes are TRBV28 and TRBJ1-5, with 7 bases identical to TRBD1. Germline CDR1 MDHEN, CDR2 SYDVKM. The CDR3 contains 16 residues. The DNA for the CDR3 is TGTGCCGGCAGTTTACCCGTTTACAGGGGAGTTCAGCCCCAGCATTTT. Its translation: CAGSLPVYRGVQPQHF.

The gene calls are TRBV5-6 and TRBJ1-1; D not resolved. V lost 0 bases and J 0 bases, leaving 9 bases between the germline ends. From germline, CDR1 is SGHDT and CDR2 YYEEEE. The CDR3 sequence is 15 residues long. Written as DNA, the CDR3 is TGTGCCAGCAGCTTGGTCCCAGCCATGAACACTGAAGCTTTCTTT. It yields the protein CASSLVPAMNTEAFF.

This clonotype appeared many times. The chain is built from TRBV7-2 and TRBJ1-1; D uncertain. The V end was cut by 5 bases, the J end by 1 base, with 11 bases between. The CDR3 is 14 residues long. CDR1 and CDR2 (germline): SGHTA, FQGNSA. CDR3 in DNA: TGTGCCAGCAGCCTCACTGGGCCGAACACTGAAGCTTTCTTT. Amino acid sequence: CASSLTGPNTEAFF.

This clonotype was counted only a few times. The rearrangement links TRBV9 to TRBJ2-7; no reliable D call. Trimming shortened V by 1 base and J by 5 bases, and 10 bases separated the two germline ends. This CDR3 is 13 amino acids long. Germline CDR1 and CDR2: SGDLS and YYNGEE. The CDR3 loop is CASSVFPQNEQYF. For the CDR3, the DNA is TGTGCCAGCAGCGTATTTCCTCAGAACGAGCAGTACTTC.

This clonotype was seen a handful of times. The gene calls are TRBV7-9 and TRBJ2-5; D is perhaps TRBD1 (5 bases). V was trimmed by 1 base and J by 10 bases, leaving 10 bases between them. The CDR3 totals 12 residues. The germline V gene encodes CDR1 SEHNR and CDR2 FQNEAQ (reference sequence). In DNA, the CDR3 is TGTGCCAGCAGCTTAGACCTCAGGGACCAGTACTTC. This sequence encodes CASSLDLRDQYF.

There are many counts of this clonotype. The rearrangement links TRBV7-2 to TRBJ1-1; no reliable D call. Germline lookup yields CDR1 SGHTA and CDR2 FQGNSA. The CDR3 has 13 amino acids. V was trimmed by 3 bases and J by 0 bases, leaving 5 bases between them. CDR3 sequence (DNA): TGTGCCAGCAGCTTTAATCTGAACACTGAAGCTTTCTTT. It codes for CASSFNLNTEAFF.

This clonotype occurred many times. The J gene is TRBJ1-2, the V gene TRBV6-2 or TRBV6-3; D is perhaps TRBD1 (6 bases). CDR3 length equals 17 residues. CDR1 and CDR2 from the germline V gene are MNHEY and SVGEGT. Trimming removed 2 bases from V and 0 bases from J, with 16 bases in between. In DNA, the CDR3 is TGTGCCAGCAGTTACGGGGGACAAGGGATAGCTAACTATGGCTACACCTTC. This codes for CASSYGGQGIANYGYTF.

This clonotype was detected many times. CDR3 in DNA: TGTGCCAGCAGCTTAGGATCAGATTTCTATGGCTACACCTTC. This encodes CASSLGSDFYGYTF. The rearrangement links TRBV7-2 to TRBJ1-2; no clear D. The germline V gene encodes CDR1 SGHTA and CDR2 FQGNSA. The V end lost 1 base, the J end lost 4 bases, and 10 bases lay between the germline ends. CDR3 length: 14 amino acids.

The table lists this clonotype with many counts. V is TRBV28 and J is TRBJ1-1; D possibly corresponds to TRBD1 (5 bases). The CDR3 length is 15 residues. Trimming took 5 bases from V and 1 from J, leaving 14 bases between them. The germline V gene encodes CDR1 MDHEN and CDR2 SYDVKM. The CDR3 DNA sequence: TGTGCCAGCAGTACGCCGGGACCCGCGAACACTGAAGCTTTCTTT. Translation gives CASSTPGPANTEAFF.